Below, 9 T cell receptor beta chains from the same sample are listed, as sequenced in a study of blood T cell repertoires in COVID-19. Profiled with immunoSEQ multiplex PCR; TCRdb holds only in-frame clones, not every one. The sample carries about 130,000 clones, more than 70% recorded once. The sequenced sample was peripheral blood. The receptors were gathered from a woman older than 75 with COVID-19, enrolled during active disease.

Only one count was recorded for this clone. The DNA for the CDR3 is TGTGCCAGCTCACCCGGACAGCTAATGAACACTGAAGCTTTCTTT. This translates into CASSPGQLMNTEAFF. This sequence joins TRBV18 and TRBJ1-1; possibly TRBD1 for D (6 bases). Germline CDR1 and CDR2: KGHSH and LQKENI. Trimming removed 3 bases at V and 0 bases at J, with 11 bases between. The CDR3 length is 15 residues. The full variable domain, in which reference TRBV18 and TRBJ1-1 provide the parts outside the CDR3, is NAGVMQNPRHLVRRRGQEARLRCSPMKGHSHVYWYRQLPEEGLKFMVYLQKENIIDESGMPKERFSAEFPKEGPSILRIQQVVRGDSAAYFCASSPGQLMNTEAFFGQGTRLTVV.

This chain uses TRBV6-1 with TRBJ2-1; a weak D match, TRBD2 (5 bases). This CDR3 contains 15 residues. Germline values: CDR1 MNHNS, CDR2 SASEGT. The V and J ends lost 3 bases and 9 bases respectively, with 18 bases between them. The CDR3 here is CASSDRLAGNSEQFF. In DNA form, the CDR3 reads TGTGCCAGCAGTGATCGTCTAGCCGGCAATAGTGAGCAGTTCTTC.

The chain is built from TRBV9 and TRBJ2-7, with TRBD2 matching over 12 bases. V shed 4 bases and J 4 bases; nucleotides not matched to a gene: 6. The CDR3 is 15 residues long. Germline CDR1 is SGDLS and CDR2 is YYNGEE. CDR3 residues: CASSSTSGSPYEQYF. CDR3 DNA sequence: TGTGCCAGCAGCTCGACTAGCGGGAGCCCATACGAGCAGTACTTC. Full variable domain (rest looked up from reference TRBV9 and TRBJ2-7): DSGVTQTPKHLITATGQRVTLRCSPRSGDLSVYWYQQSLDQGLQFLIQYYNGEERAKGNILERFSAQQFPDLHSELNLSSLELGDSALYFCASSSTSGSPYEQYFGPGTRLTVT.

V and J are TRBV27 and TRBJ1-2, with a weak D call TRBD1 (5 bases). The CDR3 covers 15 residues. V shed 5 bases and J shed 7 bases, with 20 bases lying between them. CDR1 is MNHEY, CDR2 SMNVEV, per germline (reference sequence). The CDR3 DNA is TGTGCCAGCAGTACCCGCAGGGTGGGAATCTCTGGCTACACCTTC. Protein product: CASSTRRVGISGYTF.

The genes are TRBV3-1 (or the pseudogene TRBV3-2) and TRBJ1-3, with D possibly matching TRBD1 (6 bases). This CDR3 is 17 amino acids long. Trimming stripped 5 bases from V and 4 bases from J, with 21 bases between. Germline lookup yields CDR1 LGHDT and CDR2 YNNKEL (reference sequence). CDR3 region: CASSSTHLGARGNTIYF. CDR3 DNA: TGTGCCAGCAGCTCCACCCATTTGGGGGCGCGAGGAAACACCATATATTTT.

There are a few counts of this clone. The chain couples TRBV19 to TRBJ1-5, with D perhaps TRBD1 (6 bases). Germline lookup yields CDR1 LNHDA and CDR2 SQIVND (reference sequence). Trimming pared 4 bases from V and 5 bases from J, leaving 12 bases between. The length of the CDR3 is 14 residues. The CDR3 is CASSTDSGYQPQHF. In nucleotides, the CDR3 is TGTGCCAGTAGTACGGACAGTGGGTATCAGCCCCAGCATTTT.

V and J are TRBV5-8 and TRBJ1-5, with D maybe TRBD1 (6 bases). This CDR3 is 15 amino acids long. Trimming stripped 1 base from V and 1 base from J, with 9 bases between. Germline-derived CDR1 and CDR2 are SGHTS and YDEGEE. CDR3 protein: CASSLRGASNQPQHF. CDR3 nucleotides: TGTGCCAGCAGCTTGCGGGGGGCGAGCAATCAGCCCCAGCATTTT.

The chain is built from TRBV19 and TRBJ2-5, with 7 positions matching TRBD2. CDR1 is LNHDA and CDR2 is SQIVND in the germline V gene (reference sequence). With V trimmed by 6 bases and J by 4 bases, 14 bases remained unmatched. This CDR3 has 16 residues. This CDR3 is CASSIMGGRDGETQYF. The CDR3 DNA sequence: TGTGCCAGTAGCATTATGGGCGGGAGAGATGGAGAGACCCAGTACTTC.

The gene calls are TRBV28 and TRBJ2-7; TRBD2 matches at 9 bases. The CDR3 covers 15 residues. Germline assignment: CDR1 MDHEN and CDR2 SYDVKM. The V gene end was trimmed by 4 bases and the J gene end by 5 bases; junction bases not matched to a gene: 9. The CDR3 is CASSSGGRASNEQYF. The CDR3 DNA is TGTGCCAGCAGTTCTGGCGGGAGGGCCTCAAACGAGCAGTACTTC.